Listed below are T cell receptor beta chains from one sample, sequenced in a study of blood T cell repertoires in COVID-19. Repertoires were generated with immunoSEQ multiplex PCR, while TCRdb's copy carries only in-frame clones and drops some. The sample shows around 92,000 clones, around 72% of them seen only once. The sequenced material came from peripheral blood. The receptors derive from a man between 65 and 79 years old with COVID-19, enrolled during active disease. The CDR3 runs from the conserved cysteine through the conserved F or W. The D gene is left open where the match is weak. Some rows have no size entry. The others give once, few or many, or a class for an expanded clone.

CSVLGSGDEKLFF	TGCAGCGTTCTTGGGTCAGGGGATGAAAAACTGTTTTTT	few	NA	TRBJ1-4	TRBV29-1
CASSKGTSAHVLAQYF	TGTGCCAGCAGTAAAGGGACTAGCGCTCATGTTCTGGCCCAGTACTTC	NA	TRBD2	TRBJ2-5	TRBV6-2/TRBV6-3
CASSEVPVNNEQFF	TGTGCCAGCAGTGAAGTGCCAGTAAACAATGAGCAGTTCTTC	NA	NA	TRBJ2-1	TRBV2
CASSPGLAPQETQYF	TGTGCCAGCAGCCCCGGACTAGCCCCACAAGAGACCCAGTACTTC	NA	TRBD2	TRBJ2-5	TRBV11-3
CASSFPPGDNQPQHF	TGTGCCAGCAGTTTCCCCCCAGGGGACAATCAGCCCCAGCATTTT	NA	NA	TRBJ1-5	TRBV28
CAILVLDTQYF	TGTGCCATCCTAGTGTTAGATACGCAGTATTTT	NA	NA	TRBJ2-3	TRBV10-3
CASSQEFSGRKNEQYF	TGTGCCAGCAGCCAAGAATTTAGCGGGAGGAAGAACGAGCAGTACTTC	NA	TRBD2	TRBJ2-7	TRBV14
CASSRRVMNTEAFF	TGTGCCAGCAGCCGCCGGGTGATGAACACTGAAGCTTTCTTT	NA	NA	TRBJ1-1	TRBV11-1
CASSFTLSSYNEQFF	TGTGCCAGCAGCTTCACTCTGAGCTCCTACAATGAGCAGTTCTTC	NA	NA	TRBJ2-1	TRBV5-6
CASSYREYEQYF	TGTGCCAGCAGCTACAGGGAGTACGAGCAGTACTTC	NA	NA	TRBJ2-7	TRBV2
CATLLGGAVTDTQYF	TGTGCCACCCTCCTGGGTGGAGCAGTCACAGATACGCAGTATTTT	NA	NA	TRBJ2-3	TRBV28
CAIREQGAGGYTF	TGTGCCATCAGGGAACAGGGGGCCGGCGGCTACACCTTC	NA	TRBD1	TRBJ1-2	TRBV10-3
CASSLADRGPLRKFF	TGTGCCAGCAGCTTGGCTGACAGGGGCCCATTAAGGAAGTTCTTC	NA	TRBD1	TRBJ2-1	TRBV5-5
CASSQRELPRYEQYF	TGTGCCAGCAGCCAGAGGGAGCTACCCCGCTACGAGCAGTACTTC	few	NA	TRBJ2-7	TRBV7-9
CATRPGGTETQYF	TGTGCCACCAGACCAGGGGGTACAGAGACCCAGTACTTC	NA	TRBD1	TRBJ2-5	TRBV24-1